This is a list of T cell receptor beta chains from one sample in a study of OX40 agonist ivuxolimab in advanced cancers. The protocol was immunoSEQ multiplex PCR, while the TCRdb copy is restricted to in-frame clones and leaves out a portion. The data hold approximately 16,000 clones, with around four fifths observed a single time. The input for sequencing was CD4+ or CD8+ T cells sorted from blood, taken in a trial of the OX40 agonist ivuxolimab. The receptor set was obtained from an adult with an advanced solid tumor such as melanoma, head and neck, liver or kidney cancer. Both conserved end residues are part of each CDR3. The order of the fields is clone size, J gene, D gene, V gene, CDR3 protein, CDR3 DNA. A D gene is named only where the DNA matches it firmly. Clone size, where shown, is once, few, many, or a class for clones that have expanded.

. TRBJ2-5 TRBD1 TRBV19 CASSGQGWETQYF TGTGCCAGTAGCGGACAGGGGTGGGAGACCCAGTACTTC
. TRBJ2-1 . TRBV7-9 CASSQDREPYNEQFF TGCGCCAGCAGCCAAGACCGGGAGCCCTACAATGAGCAGTTCTTC
. TRBJ2-7 . TRBV5-1 CASSPSFPTVAEQYF TGCGCCAGCAGCCCTTCGTTCCCGACTGTTGCGGAGCAGTACTTC
. TRBJ2-5 TRBD2 TRBV7-9 CASSWTSGGQETQYF TGTGCCAGCAGCTGGACTAGCGGGGGGCAAGAGACCCAGTACTTC
. TRBJ1-2 TRBD1 TRBV2 CASSAQGTGRLFGYTF TGTGCCAGCAGTGCGCAAGGGACAGGACGGCTGTTTGGCTACACCTTC
. TRBJ1-1 TRBD1 TRBV5-6 CASSPETGGRNTEAFF TGTGCCAGCAGCCCAGAGACAGGGGGACGGAACACTGAAGCTTTCTTT
medium-sized TRBJ2-3 . TRBV11-1 CASSLGVQLGSDTQYF TGTGCCAGCAGCTTAGGGGTTCAACTAGGTTCAGATACGCAGTATTTT
once TRBJ2-3 . TRBV4-3 CASSQVRGTDTQYF TGCGCCAGCAGCCAAGTTCGCGGTACAGATACGCAGTATTTT
once TRBJ1-4 TRBD1 TRBV2 CASSEGRGLGNEKLFF TGTGCCAGCAGTGAGGGCAGGGGGCTCGGTAATGAAAAACTGTTTTTT
. TRBJ1-2 TRBD1 TRBV6-5 CASSPGQGGYGYTF TGTGCCAGCAGCCCCGGACAGGGCGGATATGGCTACACCTTC
. TRBJ2-1 . TRBV4-1 CASSQDSSGYNEQFF TGCGCCAGCAGCCAAGATTCTTCAGGGTACAATGAGCAGTTCTTC
. TRBJ1-1 . TRBV7-3 CASSFGRDTEAFF TGTGCCAGCAGCTTCGGAAGGGACACTGAAGCTTTCTTT
once TRBJ1-1 . TRBV5-4 CASSQTTAGDTEAFF TGCGCCAGCAGCCAAACGACCGCTGGGGACACTGAAGCTTTCTTT
. TRBJ1-5 TRBD1 TRBV5-6 CASSLAHRGDQPQHF TGTGCCAGCAGCTTAGCGCACAGGGGAGACCAGCCCCAGCATTTT
. TRBJ1-2 . TRBV5-4 CASSFEGGYGYTF TGTGCCAGCAGCTTCGAGGGAGGCTATGGCTACACCTTC
. TRBJ2-7 . TRBV7-2 CASSLGLGYEQYF TGTGCCAGCAGCTTAGGTTTGGGATACGAGCAGTACTTC
. TRBJ2-1 . TRBV9 CASSVDPRPDINEQFF TGTGCCAGCAGCGTAGACCCCCGGCCGGATATCAATGAGCAGTTCTTC
few TRBJ2-7 . TRBV6-9 CASSYGPYEQYF TGTGCCAGCAGTTACGGGCCCTACGAGCAGTACTTC
. TRBJ1-5 . TRBV7-2 CASSPDYYSNQPQHF TGTGCCAGCAGCCCAGACTACTATAGCAATCAGCCCCAGCATTTT
. TRBJ2-7 . TRBV5-6 CASSLDRNEQYF TGTGCCAGCAGCTTGGACCGAAACGAGCAGTACTTC
. TRBJ2-5 . TRBV27 CASSLYLSPVETQYF TGTGCCAGCAGTTTATATTTATCGCCGGTAGAGACCCAGTACTTC
. TRBJ2-1 . TRBV9 CASSVGGGPLNEQFF TGTGCCAGCAGCGTAGGGGGAGGACCTCTCAATGAGCAGTTCTTC
few TRBJ1-1 . TRBV7-9 CASSSGETVKAFF TGTGCCAGCAGTTCAGGGGAGACCGTTAAAGCTTTCTTT
once TRBJ2-1 . TRBV7-3 CASSFRPSDEQFF TGTGCCAGCAGCTTTCGCCCTTCCGATGAGCAGTTCTTC
. TRBJ2-1 TRBD2 TRBV7-9 CASSLGWRGDNEQFF TGTGCCAGCAGCTTAGGGTGGCGGGGGGACAATGAGCAGTTCTTC
. TRBJ2-7 . TRBV5-6 CASSFRGSLSSYEQYF TGTGCCAGCAGCTTTCGGGGATCCTTAAGCTCCTACGAGCAGTACTTC
. TRBJ1-5 . TRBV27 CASSPRPRGLSNQPQHF TGTGCCAGCAGTCCCCGACCCCGGGGTCTGAGCAATCAGCCCCAGCATTTT
few TRBJ1-1 . TRBV4-1 CASSQHFTVNTEAFF TGCGCCAGCAGCCAACATTTTACAGTGAACACTGAAGCTTTCTTT
. TRBJ2-5 . TRBV5-1 CASSLGWKTQYF TGCGCCAGCAGCCTGGGGTGGAAGACCCAGTACTTC
. TRBJ2-1 TRBD2 TRBV4-1 CASSQGPGGVAERNEQFF TGCGCCAGCAGCCAAGGGCCGGGAGGGGTAGCAGAACGCAATGAGCAGTTCTTC
. TRBJ2-2 . TRBV30 CAWSVRPNTGELFF TGTGCCTGGAGTGTACGACCGAACACCGGGGAGCTGTTTTTT
. TRBJ2-3 TRBD2 TRBV7-2 CASSFSGGDTDTQYF TGTGCCAGCAGCTTTAGCGGGGGAGACACAGATACGCAGTATTTT
. TRBJ2-3 . TRBV25-1 CASTTPKGLVVVDTQYF TGTGCCAGCACCACACCCAAGGGGTTGGTAGTGGTAGATACGCAGTATTTT
. TRBJ1-3 . TRBV5-1 CASSFVPDPAGNTIYF TGCGCCAGCAGCTTTGTCCCCGACCCGGCTGGAAACACCATATATTTT
. TRBJ1-1 . TRBV7-9 CASSLLTRGSNTEAFF TGTGCCAGCAGCCTACTAACCCGGGGATCGAACACTGAAGCTTTCTTT
once TRBJ1-1 TRBD1 TRBV4-1 CASSQEPPQGADEVAFF TGCGCCAGCAGCCAAGAACCTCCACAGGGGGCAGACGAGGTGGCTTTCTTT
. TRBJ1-1 . TRBV27 CASRPGGGPTEAFF TGTGCCAGCAGGCCAGGAGGGGGGCCGACTGAAGCTTTCTTT
. TRBJ1-5 . TRBV4-2 CASSQSRGTNQPQHF TGTGCCAGCAGCCAGTCCAGGGGCACCAATCAGCCCCAGCATTTT
. TRBJ1-1 . TRBV29-1 CSGPTGGAFF TGCAGCGGTCCGACAGGAGGTGCTTTCTTT
few TRBJ2-1 TRBD2 TRBV7-2 CASSLLGLAGAFEQFF TGTGCCAGCAGCTTACTGGGACTAGCGGGGGCCTTTGAGCAGTTCTTC
. TRBJ2-2 TRBD1 TRBV4-1 CASSSRQGAMNTGELFF TGCGCCAGCAGCTCCCGGCAGGGGGCTATGAACACCGGGGAGCTGTTTTTT